A selection of T cell receptor beta chains follows, all from one sample in a study of cytomegalovirus exposure and HLA in healthy donors. The table came from immunoSEQ multiplex PCR; TCRdb's copy has only in-frame clones and leaves some out. The repertoire holds about 110,000 clones, with 70% to 80% as singletons. Sequencing used PBMCs. Receptors were obtained from a man over 45 in good health and CMV-seropositive. The CDR3 runs from the conserved cysteine through the conserved F or W. A D gene is named only where the DNA matches it firmly. The size entry is marked missing in some rows and otherwise reads once, few, many or a size class.

CDR3 protein	CDR3 DNA	J gene	D gene	V gene	clone size
CASSEYTGGEDTQYF	TGTGCCAGCAGTGAATATACAGGGGGCGAGGATACGCAGTATTTT	TRBJ2-3	TRBD1	TRBV6-1	NA
CAISETLAGEETQYF	TGTGCCATCAGTGAGACCCTAGCGGGAGAAGAGACCCAGTACTTC	TRBJ2-5	TRBD2	TRBV10-3	NA
CASSVADTNYGYTF	TGTGCCAGCAGCGTAGCAGATACTAACTATGGCTACACCTTC	TRBJ1-2	NA	TRBV9	NA
CASSLQASYEQYF	TGTGCCAGCAGCTTACAGGCCTCCTACGAGCAGTACTTC	TRBJ2-7	NA	TRBV13	NA
CASSLGGRDIDTQYF	TGTGCCAGTAGCTTGGGTGGCAGGGATATAGATACGCAGTATTTT	TRBJ2-3	NA	TRBV19	NA
CASRPAGGVYEQYF	TGTGCCAGCAGACCTGCCGGGGGTGTCTACGAGCAGTACTTC	TRBJ2-7	NA	TRBV27	once
CASTMNRANYGYTF	TGTGCCAGCACTATGAACAGGGCAAACTATGGCTACACCTTC	TRBJ1-2	NA	TRBV2	NA
CASSQWTATNEKLFF	TGTGCCAGCAGTCAATGGACAGCTACTAATGAAAAACTGTTTTTT	TRBJ1-4	NA	TRBV27	few
CASTSTSGGAWETQYF	TGTGCCAGCACCTCGACTAGCGGGGGGGCCTGGGAGACCCAGTACTTC	TRBJ2-5	TRBD2	TRBV9	NA
CASSLCIYRGGVNTEAFF	TGTGCCAGCAGTTTATGCATTTACAGGGGGGGGGTGAACACTGAAGCTTTCTTT	TRBJ1-1	TRBD1	TRBV28	NA
CASSPGGMETQYF	TGCGCCAGCAGCCCGGGGGGTATGGAGACCCAGTACTTC	TRBJ2-5	TRBD2	TRBV5-1	NA
CASSLASGTGNTIYF	TGTGCCAGCAGCTTAGCATCTGGGACTGGGAACACCATATATTTT	TRBJ1-3	NA	TRBV7-8	NA
CASSRRSGRAHEQFF	TGTGCCAGCAGCAGGCGCAGCGGGAGGGCCCATGAGCAGTTCTTC	TRBJ2-1	NA	TRBV21-1	NA
CANSRGEGETQYF	TGTGCCAACTCGAGAGGGGAGGGAGAGACCCAGTACTTC	TRBJ2-5	TRBD2	TRBV2	NA
CASSANRGSYTF	TGTGCCAGCAGCGCTAATAGGGGAAGCTACACCTTC	TRBJ1-2	NA	TRBV7-6	NA
CASGSTGGGGQPQHF	TGTGCCAGCGGATCTACAGGGGGGGGTGGTCAGCCCCAGCATTTT	TRBJ1-5	TRBD1	TRBV5-6	NA
CASSPRTGEVIQYF	TGCGCCAGCAGCCCTCGGACAGGGGAGGTCATTCAGTACTTC	TRBJ2-4	TRBD1	TRBV5-1	few
CASSLRLGRNTGELFF	TGTGCCAGCAGCCTCAGACTAGGAAGGAACACCGGGGAGCTGTTTTTT	TRBJ2-2	NA	TRBV7-8	NA
CAISDPAEEKLFF	TGTGCCATCAGTGACCCCGCGGAAGAAAAACTGTTTTTT	TRBJ1-4	NA	TRBV10-3	NA
CASRGWNTEAFF	TGTGCCAGCAGGGGCTGGAACACTGAAGCTTTCTTT	TRBJ1-1	NA	TRBV6-5	NA
CASSEDRDGKLFF	TGTGCCAGCAGTGAAGACAGGGACGGAAAACTGTTTTTT	TRBJ1-4	TRBD1	TRBV6-4	once
CASALWVGQGNEKLFF	TGTGCTAGTGCCTTGTGGGTGGGACAGGGTAATGAAAAACTGTTTTTT	TRBJ1-4	TRBD1	TRBV12-5	NA
CASSTRTRPGEQYF	TGTGCCAGCAGTACCCGGACTAGGCCGGGCGAGCAGTACTTC	TRBJ2-7	TRBD2	TRBV6-5	NA
CASSPRDFAGYTF	TGCGCCAGCAGCCCCCGGGACTTTGCCGGCTACACCTTC	TRBJ1-2	NA	TRBV5-1	NA
CASSARTSAGGLADTQYF	TGTGCCAGCAGCGCCCGGACCTCGGCGGGGGGCCTCGCAGATACGCAGTATTTT	TRBJ2-3	TRBD2	TRBV9	NA
CASSNRGGGAQYF	TGTGCCAGTAGTAATAGGGGGGGTGGGGCCCAGTACTTC	TRBJ2-5	NA	TRBV19	NA
CASSRPDRDTQYF	TGTGCCAGCAGTCGCCCGGACAGGGATACGCAGTATTTT	TRBJ2-3	TRBD1	TRBV6-1	few
CASSPGPGEEKLFF	TGTGCCAGCAGTCCGGGCCCAGGGGAGGAAAAACTGTTTTTT	TRBJ1-4	NA	TRBV27	NA
CASRLQGNTEAFF	TGTGCCAGCAGACTACAGGGGAACACTGAAGCTTTCTTT	TRBJ1-1	NA	TRBV6-5	NA
CAISPSRGGELFF	TGTGCCATCAGTCCATCCCGGGGGGGGGAGCTGTTTTTT	TRBJ2-2	NA	TRBV10-3	few
CAAARDRGYEQYF	TGTGCCGCCGCCCGGGACAGGGGGTACGAGCAGTACTTC	TRBJ2-7	TRBD1	TRBV6-5	NA
CASSLASGSRGETQYF	TGCGCCAGCAGCTTGGCTAGCGGGAGTCGTGGAGAGACCCAGTACTTC	TRBJ2-5	TRBD2	TRBV5-1	NA
CASSRQGASETQYF	TGTGCCAGTAGCCGACAGGGGGCAAGTGAGACCCAGTACTTC	TRBJ2-5	TRBD1	TRBV19	NA
CASSLGGTSGGNSYEQYF	TGCGCCAGCAGCTTGGGAGGGACTAGCGGGGGGAACTCCTACGAGCAGTACTTC	TRBJ2-7	TRBD2	TRBV5-1	once
CASSNDRAGANVLTF	TGTGCCAGCAGCAACGACAGGGCTGGGGCCAACGTCCTGACTTTC	TRBJ2-6	NA	TRBV21-1	few
CAVLETGYEAFF	TGTGCCGTCTTAGAGACAGGATATGAAGCTTTCTTT	TRBJ1-1	NA	TRBV6-1	NA
CASSSRPGGTEAFF	TGCGCCAGCAGCTCGCGGCCGGGAGGGACTGAAGCTTTCTTT	TRBJ1-1	NA	TRBV5-1	NA
CASSQEPGANTEAFF	TGCGCCAGCAGCCAAGAGCCAGGGGCGAACACTGAAGCTTTCTTT	TRBJ1-1	NA	TRBV4-1	few
CASSLSSGGPTDTQYF	TGCGCCAGCAGCTTGAGTAGCGGGGGGCCCACAGATACGCAGTATTTT	TRBJ2-3	TRBD2	TRBV5-1	NA
CASSYNEANYGYTF	TGTGCCAGCAGTTATAACGAGGCTAACTATGGCTACACCTTC	TRBJ1-2	NA	TRBV6-5	NA
CASSGGGMLGDYEQYF	TGTGCCAGCAGCGGGGGGGGGATGCTGGGCGACTACGAGCAGTACTTC	TRBJ2-7	TRBD2	TRBV13	NA
CASSVWGETEAFF	TGTGCCAGCAGCGTATGGGGAGAGACTGAAGCTTTCTTT	TRBJ1-1	NA	TRBV9	NA
CASSPSGGFTGELFF	TGTGCCAGCAGCCCTAGCGGGGGTTTCACCGGGGAGCTGTTTTTT	TRBJ2-2	TRBD2	TRBV5-4	NA
CASSFTGTGYNEQFF	TGCGCCAGCAGCTTTACCGGGACAGGGTACAATGAGCAGTTCTTC	TRBJ2-1	TRBD1	TRBV5-1	NA
CASSSGGFSYEQYF	TGTGCCAGCAGCTCCGGGGGGTTCAGCTACGAGCAGTACTTC	TRBJ2-7	TRBD2	TRBV5-5	NA
CASSQEGQGASGNTIYF	TGTGCCAGCAGCCAAGAGGGACAGGGGGCGAGTGGAAACACCATATATTTT	TRBJ1-3	TRBD1	TRBV4-2	few
CASTRQGAGRGQPQHF	TGTGCCAGCACCCGACAGGGGGCGGGAAGGGGTCAGCCCCAGCATTTT	TRBJ1-5	TRBD1	TRBV2	few
CASSTQGLGEKLFF	TGCGCCAGCAGCACACAGGGTTTGGGGGAAAAACTGTTTTTT	TRBJ1-4	NA	TRBV5-1	NA
CASRPFGTGELEAFF	TGTGCCAGCAGGCCCTTTGGGACAGGGGAATTGGAAGCTTTCTTT	TRBJ1-1	TRBD1	TRBV6-1	NA
CASSPGTGATEAFF	TGTGCCAGCTCACCGGGGACAGGGGCCACTGAAGCTTTCTTT	TRBJ1-1	TRBD1	TRBV18	NA
CASSRGYEQYF	TGTGCCAGCAGCCGGGGGTACGAGCAGTACTTC	TRBJ2-7	NA	TRBV5-8	once
CASSLSSGREPRNTEAFF	TGTGCCAGCAGCTTGTCGAGTGGGAGGGAGCCCAGAAACACTGAAGCTTTCTTT	TRBJ1-1	NA	TRBV5-6	NA
CASSKQAPTEAFF	TGTGCCAGCAGCAAACAGGCCCCCACTGAAGCTTTCTTT	TRBJ1-1	NA	TRBV21-1	NA
CASSPLVGAPNYEQYF	TGCGCCAGCAGCCCTCTCGTAGGGGCGCCAAACTACGAGCAGTACTTC	TRBJ2-7	NA	TRBV4-1	NA
CASCKGTGHNQPQHF	TGTGCCAGCTGCAAGGGGACAGGGCACAATCAGCCCCAGCATTTT	TRBJ1-5	TRBD1	TRBV28	NA
CASSMGQRAGSTFF	TGTGCCAGTAGTATGGGGCAGCGTGCAGGGTCGACTTTCTTT	TRBJ1-1	NA	TRBV19	NA
CASSDGSYNEQFF	TGTGCCAGCAGTGACGGCTCCTACAATGAGCAGTTCTTC	TRBJ2-1	NA	TRBV25-1	NA